This is a list of T cell receptor beta chains from one sample in a study of vaccination and CD4 T cells after COVID-19. A single record per CDR3 protein comes from TCRdb applying MiXCR to the PCR reads. The sample includes about 15,000 distinct CDR3 sequences, about 55% of them seen just once. No antigen is known for these receptors. Sequencing used CD4+ T cells from blood, cultured in vitro, obtained before SARS-CoV-2 vaccination. The receptors derive from a human donor who had recovered from COVID-19. Each CDR3 is given with its conserved first and last residue. The order of the fields is D gene, J gene, V gene, clone size, CDR3 DNA, CDR3 protein. The D gene is left open where the match is weak. The size of a clone is reported for some rows only, either as once, few or many, or as a class for expanded clones.

d_call: TRBD1; j_call: TRBJ1-2; v_call: TRBV4-1; clone_size: -; cdr3_nt: TGCGCCAGCAGCCCCCAACAGGGGGATGTTAGCAGAGGCTACACCTTC; cdr3_aa: CASSPQQGDVSRGYTF
d_call: -; j_call: TRBJ2-5; v_call: TRBV5-1; clone_size: few; cdr3_nt: TGCGCCAGCAGCGGAACAGGGATAGAGACCCAGTACTTC; cdr3_aa: CASSGTGIETQYF
d_call: -; j_call: TRBJ2-5; v_call: TRBV5-1; clone_size: -; cdr3_nt: TGCGCCAGCAGCCCCAGTGGGGCAGAGACCCAGTACTTC; cdr3_aa: CASSPSGAETQYF
d_call: TRBD1; j_call: TRBJ2-7; v_call: TRBV7-8; clone_size: -; cdr3_nt: TGTGCCAGCAGCGGGGGACAGGGGAGCTACGAGCAGTACTTC; cdr3_aa: CASSGGQGSYEQYF
d_call: -; j_call: TRBJ2-5; v_call: TRBV7-6; clone_size: -; cdr3_nt: TGTGCCAGCAGCCCAGGGACTTTTGGGGAGACCCAGTACTTC; cdr3_aa: CASSPGTFGETQYF
d_call: -; j_call: TRBJ1-2; v_call: TRBV20-1; clone_size: few; cdr3_nt: TGCAGTGCTATAGTAGGGGGTAGATCTAACTATGGCTACACCTTC; cdr3_aa: CSAIVGGRSNYGYTF
d_call: -; j_call: TRBJ1-5; v_call: TRBV25-1; clone_size: -; cdr3_nt: TGTGCCAGCAGTGATGAAAGAAATCAGCCCCAGCATTTT; cdr3_aa: CASSDERNQPQHF
d_call: TRBD1; j_call: TRBJ1-2; v_call: TRBV2; clone_size: -; cdr3_nt: TGTGCCACCCACCGGGACAGGGGGCGTGAGGGCTACACCTTC; cdr3_aa: CATHRDRGREGYTF
d_call: -; j_call: TRBJ1-6; v_call: TRBV7-2; clone_size: -; cdr3_nt: TGTGCCAGCAGCTTTCGGGCGACTCCAGTTGATTCACCCCTCCACTTT; cdr3_aa: CASSFRATPVDSPLHF
d_call: -; j_call: TRBJ2-1; v_call: TRBV7-9; clone_size: -; cdr3_nt: TGTGCCAGCAGCTTAGAGAGTCCCCTGGTGCTGAATGAGCAGTTCTTC; cdr3_aa: CASSLESPLVLNEQFF
d_call: -; j_call: TRBJ2-7; v_call: TRBV7-2; clone_size: few; cdr3_nt: TGTGCCAGCAGCTTAGCTTCTACGGACAACAGCTACGAGCAGTACTTC; cdr3_aa: CASSLASTDNSYEQYF
d_call: -; j_call: TRBJ1-2; v_call: TRBV10-3; clone_size: -; cdr3_nt: TGTGCCATCAGTGAGTCGGGGGCCCGGCACACCTTC; cdr3_aa: CAISESGARHTF
d_call: -; j_call: TRBJ1-5; v_call: TRBV28; clone_size: -; cdr3_nt: TGTGCCAGCAGTTCCGGGGATCAGCCCCAGCATTTT; cdr3_aa: CASSSGDQPQHF
d_call: -; j_call: TRBJ2-5; v_call: TRBV20-1; clone_size: few; cdr3_nt: TGCAGTGCTAGGACTGGCGGAGGGACCCAGTACTTC; cdr3_aa: CSARTGGGTQYF
d_call: -; j_call: TRBJ1-1; v_call: TRBV15; clone_size: -; cdr3_nt: TGTGCCACCAGCAGAGAGCAGGGAATCTTTTATAGTAGCACTGAAGCTTTCTTT; cdr3_aa: CATSREQGIFYSSTEAFF
d_call: TRBD1; j_call: TRBJ1-5; v_call: TRBV20-1; clone_size: -; cdr3_nt: TGCAGTGCTAGAGAAACAGGGGCGAGTATTCAGCCCCAGCATTTT; cdr3_aa: CSARETGASIQPQHF
d_call: -; j_call: TRBJ1-5; v_call: TRBV21-1; clone_size: few; cdr3_nt: TGTGCCAGCAGCATTAACGGGGGTCAGCCCCAGCATTTT; cdr3_aa: CASSINGGQPQHF
d_call: -; j_call: TRBJ2-3; v_call: TRBV27; clone_size: -; cdr3_nt: TGTGCCAGCACCCAGGACGCTCGAAGGTTGGGCACAGATACGCAGTATTTT; cdr3_aa: CASTQDARRLGTDTQYF